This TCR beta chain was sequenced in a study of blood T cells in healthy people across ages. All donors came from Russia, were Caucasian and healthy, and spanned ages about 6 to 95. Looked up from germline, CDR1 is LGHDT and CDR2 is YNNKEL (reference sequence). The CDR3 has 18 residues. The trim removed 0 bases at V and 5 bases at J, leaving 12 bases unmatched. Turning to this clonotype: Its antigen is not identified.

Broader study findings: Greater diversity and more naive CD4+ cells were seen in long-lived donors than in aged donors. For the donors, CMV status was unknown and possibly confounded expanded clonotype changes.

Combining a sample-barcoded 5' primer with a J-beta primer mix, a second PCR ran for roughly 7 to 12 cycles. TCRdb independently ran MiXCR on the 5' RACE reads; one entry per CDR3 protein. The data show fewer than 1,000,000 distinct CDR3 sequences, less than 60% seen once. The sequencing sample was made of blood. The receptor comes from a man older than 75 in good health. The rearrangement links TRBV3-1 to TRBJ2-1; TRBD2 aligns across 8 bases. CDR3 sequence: CASSQDPGGGRGNNEQFF. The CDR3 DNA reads TGTGCCAGCAGCCAAGATCCGGGAGGGGGGAGAGGGAACAATGAGCAGTTCTTC.